A selection of T cell receptor beta chains follows, all from one sample in a study of blood T cells in healthy people across ages. TCRdb reprocessed the 5' RACE reads with MiXCR, giving one entry per CDR3 protein. In the table there are 1.5 million to 1.9 million distinct CDR3 sequences, 42% of which are singletons. The specimen sequenced was blood. The receptors here all came from a woman under 30 in good health. Each CDR3 is given with its conserved first and last residue. D genes are given only for firm matches. Expanded clones get a size class; other rows say once, few or many, or leave the size out.

V gene,clone size,J gene,D gene,CDR3 protein,CDR3 DNA
TRBV7-2,few,TRBJ2-7,NA,CASSVYVAYEQYF,TGTGCCAGCAGCGTTTATGTAGCCTACGAGCAGTACTTC
TRBV29-1,few,TRBJ2-1,TRBD2,CSARDYNENEQFF,TGCAGCGCTCGGGACTATAATGAGAATGAGCAGTTCTTC
TRBV5-1,NA,TRBJ2-1,NA,CASSLQEISYNEQFF,TGCGCCAGCAGCTTGCAAGAAATCTCCTACAATGAGCAGTTCTTC
TRBV5-1,NA,TRBJ2-1,NA,CASSLTADGYNEQFF,TGCGCCAGCAGCCTGACCGCCGACGGCTACAATGAGCAGTTCTTC
TRBV6-1,NA,TRBJ1-2,NA,CASSSLNPQNSSYYGYTF,TGTGCAAGCAGCTCCCTCAATCCACAGAATAGTAGCTACTATGGCTACACCTTC
TRBV5-1,few,TRBJ2-1,NA,CASSLVVENEQFF,TGCGCCAGCAGCTTGGTAGTAGAAAATGAGCAGTTCTTC
TRBV6-2/TRBV6-3,NA,TRBJ2-2,NA,CASTQRLWDGELFF,TGTGCCAGCACCCAAAGGCTGTGGGATGGGGAGCTGTTTTTT
TRBV28,NA,TRBJ2-7,TRBD2,CASSLPSGHYEQYF,TGTGCCAGCAGTTTACCTAGCGGACACTACGAGCAGTACTTC
TRBV20-1,NA,TRBJ1-4,TRBD1,CSALDRAANEKLFF,TGCAGTGCTCTTGACAGGGCCGCTAATGAAAAACTGTTTTTT
TRBV29-1,NA,TRBJ2-7,TRBD1,CSVQGAYSYEQYF,TGCAGCGTACAGGGGGCCTACTCCTACGAGCAGTACTTC
TRBV6-2/TRBV6-3,NA,TRBJ1-2,NA,CASSRLREGYTF,TGTGCCAGCAGTCGACTCAGGGAAGGCTACACCTTC
TRBV27,NA,TRBJ2-7,TRBD2,CASSGAGNAYEQYF,TGTGCCAGCAGCGGAGCGGGGAATGCCTACGAGCAGTACTTC
TRBV7-9,NA,TRBJ2-5,NA,CASSTRTFIQETQYF,TGTGCCAGCAGCACCCGGACCTTTATTCAAGAGACCCAGTACTTC
TRBV10-3,few,TRBJ1-1,NA,CAISDRGMNTEAFF,TGTGCCATCAGTGATCGGGGGATGAACACTGAAGCTTTCTTT
TRBV6-5,few,TRBJ2-7,TRBD1,CASSYVTGDRNTEGDEQYF,TGTGCCAGCAGTTACGTGACAGGGGACCGTAACACGGAGGGCGACGAGCAGTACTTC
TRBV20-1,NA,TRBJ1-1,NA,CSAIRVTEAFF,TGCAGTGCTATTCGGGTGACTGAAGCTTTCTTT
TRBV2,NA,TRBJ1-5,NA,CASSVMWGGDQPQHF,TGTGCCAGCAGTGTGATGTGGGGAGGGGATCAGCCCCAGCATTTT
TRBV4-2,few,TRBJ2-5,NA,CASTKTSSSQETQYF,TGTGCCAGCACCAAGACTAGTTCTAGCCAAGAGACCCAGTACTTC
TRBV4-1,NA,TRBJ2-7,TRBD1,CASSQEFPGQGFNEQYF,TGCGCCAGCAGCCAAGAATTCCCCGGACAGGGGTTCAACGAGCAGTACTTC